Listed below are T cell receptor beta chains from one sample, sequenced in a study of blood T cells in healthy people across ages. MiXCR, applied by TCRdb to the 5' RACE reads, yields one record per CDR3 protein. This table has around 1.5 million distinct CDR3 sequences, 30% to 35% appearing once. The material sequenced was blood. These receptors came from a young woman in good health. Both conserved end residues are part of each CDR3. Each record gives: clone size, D gene, V gene, J gene, CDR3 length, CDR3 DNA, CDR3 protein. The D gene is left open where the match is weak. Clone size is stated in some rows and not others, as once, few, many or a class when expanded.

NA	NA	TRBV3-1	TRBJ2-2	15	TGTGCCAGCAGCCAACCCCTGGGAAACACCGGGGAGCTGTTTTTT	CASSQPLGNTGELFF
many	NA	TRBV29-1	TRBJ2-1	17	TGCAGCGCAGACGTTAGTGCGGCGGGAGAGGGGGTGTATGAGCAGTTCTTC	CSADVSAAGEGVYEQFF
few	TRBD1	TRBV20-1	TRBJ2-7	15	TGCAGTGCCACGACCGGGACAGGCTATCCCTACGAGCAGTACTTC	CSATTGTGYPYEQYF
NA	NA	TRBV6-6	TRBJ2-3	16	TGTGCCAGCAGTTACTCGAGAGGGGGAGTCGCAGATACGCAGTATTTT	CASSYSRGGVADTQYF
NA	NA	TRBV20-1	TRBJ2-3	17	TGCAGTGCCCAAAAGCATCCCGGCCCTTCTAGCACAGATACGCAGTATTTT	CSAQKHPGPSSTDTQYF
few	NA	TRBV5-1	TRBJ2-7	15	TGCGCCAGCAGCTTGGAGCAGGGGACGGGCTACGAGCAGTACTTC	CASSLEQGTGYEQYF
NA	TRBD2	TRBV7-9	TRBJ2-7	18	TGTGCCAGCAGCTCCCCCATCGCTCCTAGCGGGGGATCCTACGAGCAGTACTTC	CASSSPIAPSGGSYEQYF
NA	NA	TRBV6-1	TRBJ2-1	15	TGTGCCAGCAGTGAGATAGCGGAGGGATACAATGAGCAGTTCTTC	CASSEIAEGYNEQFF
many	TRBD2	TRBV11-2	TRBJ2-1	16	TGTGCCAGCACATCTGGCGGGGGGCTCAGCTACAATGAGCAGTTCTTC	CASTSGGGLSYNEQFF
NA	NA	TRBV28	TRBJ2-4	14	TGTGCCAGCATGACAGCCCTAGCCAAAAACATTCAGTACTTC	CASMTALAKNIQYF
NA	TRBD2	TRBV6-1	TRBJ2-3	16	TGTGCCAGCAGTTCGAGGGGACTAGCGGGAACAGATACGCAGTATTTT	CASSSRGLAGTDTQYF
NA	TRBD2	TRBV24-1	TRBJ2-6	16	TGTGCCACCAGAGGCGGGACTAACTCTGGGGCCAACGTCCTGACTTTC	CATRGGTNSGANVLTF
NA	NA	TRBV6-1	TRBJ2-1	15	TGTGCCAGCAGTGAAGGGGCGGGAAGGACGAGTGAGCAGTTCTTC	CASSEGAGRTSEQFF
few	NA	TRBV6-2/TRBV6-3	TRBJ2-1	12	TGTGCCAGCGAAGGACTCCTTAATGAGCAGTTCTTC	CASEGLLNEQFF
few	TRBD1	TRBV11-2	TRBJ2-3	15	TGTGCCAGCAGCTTAGAGATGACAGGGGCAGATACGCAGTATTTT	CASSLEMTGADTQYF
NA	NA	TRBV7-2	TRBJ2-7	13	TGTGCCAGCAGCCCCCGAGAAGGTTTCGAGCAGTACTTC	CASSPREGFEQYF
NA	TRBD1	TRBV18	TRBJ1-2	15	TGTGCCAGCTCACCCGGATCGACAGGGTCCGGGGGCTACACCTTC	CASSPGSTGSGGYTF
few	TRBD1	TRBV7-2	TRBJ2-4	15	TGTGCCAGCAGCCACGGGACAGGGGGCCAAAACATTCAGTACTTC	CASSHGTGGQNIQYF
many	NA	TRBV29-1	TRBJ1-2	14	TGCAGCGTGCCCGACGGCTCCGCTAACTATGGCTACACCTTC	CSVPDGSANYGYTF
few	TRBD2	TRBV7-2	TRBJ2-7	15	TGTGCCAGCAGCTTAAGACTAGCGGGAGTTCACGAGCAGTACTTC	CASSLRLAGVHEQYF
NA	TRBD2	TRBV20-1	TRBJ2-5	14	TGCAGTGCTAGACTAGCGGGAATTCAAGAGACCCAGTACTTC	CSARLAGIQETQYF
NA	NA	TRBV7-9	TRBJ2-2	10	TGTGCCAGCAAAACCGGGGAGCTGTTTTTT	CASKTGELFF
NA	NA	TRBV2	TRBJ1-2	14	TGTGCCAGCAGTGGGCAGGGCCCGAGTTACGGCTACACCTTC	CASSGQGPSYGYTF